One sample yielded the 23 T cell receptor beta chains listed below, sequenced in a study of graft-versus-host responses after intestinal transplantation. Some clones are missing from TCRdb's copy, which holds only in-frame ones; the method was immunoSEQ multiplex PCR. The repertoire holds 85,000 to 100,000 clones, with 75% to 95% as singletons. The antigens for these receptors are not known. The sample was unstimulated CD4+ T cells sorted from spleen or lymph node cells, taken before transplant. The receptors originated from a human donor who was the organ donor for an intestinal transplant.

This clone was detected only once. The J gene is TRBJ2-5, the V gene TRBV7-8, with unresolved D. Per germline, CDR1 SGHVS and CDR2 FQNEAQ. V lost 2 bases and J lost 5, with 12 bases in between. The CDR3 totals 14 residues. The CDR3 DNA reads TGTGCCAGCAGCTTATTCGGCGGCCTTGAGACCCAGTACTTC. Translating it yields CASSLFGGLETQYF. Full variable domain (missing parts from reference TRBV7-8 and TRBJ2-5): GAGVSQSPRYKVAKRGQDVALRCDPISGHVSLFWYQQALGQGPEFLTYFQNEAQLDKSGLPSDRFFAERPEGSVSTLKIQRTQQEDSAVYLCASSLFGGLETQYFGPGTRLLVL.

For the CDR3, the DNA is TGTGCCAGCACCTTTGAGCGGGAATCCTACAATGAGCAGTTCTTC. It translates to CASTFERESYNEQFF. The chain uses TRBV2 and TRBJ2-1; 7 nucleotides line up with TRBD2. CDR1 is SNHLY and CDR2 is FYNNEI in the germline V gene. This CDR3 has 15 amino acids. The junction had 7 bases not matched to a gene; V was cut back by 7 bases and J by 1 base.

The chain carries TRBV7-2 and TRBJ2-2; 8 positions match TRBD2. The CDR3 consists of 15 residues. V trimming: 0 bases; J trimming: 4 bases; junction bases outside the gene matches: 1. CDR1 and CDR2 (germline): SGHTA, FQGNSA. CDR3 sequence: CASSLASGGTGELFF. DNA of the CDR3: TGTGCCAGCAGCTTAGCCAGCGGGGGCACCGGGGAGCTGTTTTTT.

The rearrangement links TRBV7-9 to TRBJ1-1; possible D gene TRBD1, 6 bases. The germline V gene has CDR1 SEHNR and CDR2 FQNEAQ (reference sequence). Between the trimmed V and J ends, which lost 1 base and 13 bases, there was a span of 13 bases. The CDR3 covers 12 residues. For the CDR3, the DNA is TGTGCCAGCAGCTTAGTTGCACAGGGTGGTTTCTTT. Protein product: CASSLVAQGGFF.

The chain recombines TRBV4-2 with TRBJ2-5; TRBD2 matches 7 bases. V was clipped by 3 bases and J by 11 bases; unmatched bases: 9. CDR1 is LGHNA and CDR2 is YNFKEQ in the germline V gene. The CDR3 consists of 13 residues. The CDR3 spells CASSQGPSGMQYF. Here the CDR3 DNA reads TGTGCCAGCAGCCAGGGGCCTAGCGGCATGCAGTACTTC.

The gene calls are TRBV28 and TRBJ2-1; 7 nucleotides agree with TRBD1. Germline V gene lookup returns CDR1 MDHEN and CDR2 SYDVKM. Trimming cost V 6 bases and J 3 bases; bases outside gene matches: 5. The CDR3 covers 14 residues. CDR3 coding DNA: TGTGCCAGCAGGGGGACAGTGGTCTACAATGAGCAGTTCTTC. Its protein product is CASRGTVVYNEQFF.

The genes are TRBV5-1 and TRBJ2-2; perhaps TRBD1 as D (5 bases). The CDR3 has 13 amino acids. The V gene's germline CDR1 is SGHRS and CDR2 YFSETQ. Trimming took 5 bases from V and 3 from J, leaving 8 bases between them. The CDR3 sequence: CASRGRDTGELFF. CDR3 coding DNA: TGCGCCAGCAGGGGGCGAGACACCGGGGAGCTGTTTTTT.

This clone has a handful of counts. The chain recombines TRBV9 with TRBJ2-1, with 8 positions matching TRBD2. Per the germline V gene, CDR1 is SGDLS and CDR2 is YYNGEE. Trimming removed 2 bases from V and 6 bases from J; junction bases left unmatched: 10. CDR3 length equals 16 residues. CDR3 in amino acids: CASSVDGTSRGNEQFF. The CDR3 bases are TGTGCCAGCAGCGTCGACGGGACTAGTAGAGGCAATGAGCAGTTCTTC.

This clone was recorded once. The V call is TRBV28, the J call TRBJ1-5; TRBD1 might be the D (6 bases). V gave up 6 bases and J gave up 6 bases, with 12 bases separating them. The length of the CDR3 is 13 residues. Germline CDR1 is MDHEN and CDR2 is SYDVKM. The CDR3 nucleotides are TGTGCCAGCAGCAGGGGCAGTTTTCAGCCCCAGCATTTT. It yields the protein CASSRGSFQPQHF.

The rearrangement links TRBV14 to TRBJ1-2; 8 nucleotides align to TRBD1. The CDR3 spans 15 residues. Germline V gene lookup returns CDR1 SGHDN and CDR2 FVKESK. V trimming: 4 bases; J trimming: 4 bases; junction bases outside the gene matches: 8. Written as DNA, the CDR3 is TGTGCCAGCAGCCTCCATCAGGGGGCTGGCTATGGCTACACCTTC. Translation gives CASSLHQGAGYGYTF.

The chain combines TRBV7-9 with TRBJ2-7; TRBD1 is a possible D gene (6 bases). The CDR3 length is 13 residues. The ends were cut back, 5 bases at V and 7 bases at J, with 15 bases in the middle. Germline assignment: CDR1 SEHNR and CDR2 FQNEAQ (reference sequence). CDR3 sequence (DNA): TGTGCCAGCAGCAAGCTAACAGGGTTAGAGCAGTACTTC. Its protein is CASSKLTGLEQYF.

The chain combines TRBV5-4 with TRBJ2-5; 9 nucleotides match TRBD2. V shed 4 bases and J 5 bases; nucleotides not matched to a gene: 15. Per the germline V gene, CDR1 is SGHNT and CDR2 is YYREEE (reference sequence). The CDR3 is made up of 17 amino acids. CDR3 coding DNA: TGTGCCAGCAGCCCGTTCGGGGCGGGGGGGCGGATGGAGACCCAGTACTTC. Amino acids: CASSPFGAGGRMETQYF.

The chain couples TRBV6-5 to TRBJ2-5, with D possibly TRBD1 on 5 matching bases. Trimming pared 6 bases from V and 5 bases from J, leaving 7 bases between. The V gene's germline CDR1 is MNHEY and CDR2 SVGAGI. CDR3 length: 11 residues. CDR3 sequence (DNA): TGTGCCAGCAGGTCAGGGGAGACCCAGTACTTC. Its protein product is CASRSGETQYF.

The chain is built from TRBV2 and TRBJ1-1; TRBD1 matches at 7 bases. The germline V gene encodes CDR1 SNHLY and CDR2 FYNNEI. The CDR3 totals 13 residues. The junction had 1 base not matched to a gene; V was cut back by 5 bases and J by 1 base. The CDR3 DNA reads as TGTGCCAGCAGTAGGGACAGGAACACTGAAGCTTTCTTT. Its translation: CASSRDRNTEAFF.

The table lists this clone with a count of one. CDR3 DNA: TGCGCCAGCAGCGAGGGACAGATCGGCTATGGCTACACCTTC. Protein product: CASSEGQIGYGYTF. The chain couples TRBV5-1 to TRBJ1-2; 7 bases are a match to TRBD1. The CDR3 contains 14 residues. Trimming cost V 4 bases and J 4 bases; bases outside gene matches: 7. Germline V lookup: CDR1 SGHRS, CDR2 YFSETQ. Variable domain in full (rest from reference TRBV5-1 and TRBJ1-2): KAGVTQTPRYLIKTRGQQVTLSCSPISGHRSVSWYQQTPGQGLQFLFEYFSETQRNKGNFPGRFSGRQFSNSRSEMNVSTLELGDSALYLCASSEGQIGYGYTFGSGTRLTVV.

V usage is TRBV15 and J usage is TRBJ2-3, with D perhaps matching TRBD2 (5 bases). V was pared by 1 base and J by 2 bases, with 16 bases between. The CDR3 runs to 17 residues. Germline V gives CDR1 LNHNV, CDR2 YYDKDF (reference sequence). The CDR3 DNA sequence: TGTGCCACCAGCAGAGTCGTAGACTGGAGGTTCACAGATACGCAGTATTTT. This sequence encodes CATSRVVDWRFTDTQYF.

The rearrangement uses TRBV7-2 and TRBJ1-6; 8 nucleotides match TRBD1. Germline CDR1 is SGHTA and CDR2 is FQGNSA. This CDR3 spans 16 amino acids. Trimming cost V 4 bases and J 7 bases; bases outside gene matches: 9. The CDR3 region is CASSSGWTGTNSPLHF. CDR3 DNA sequence: TGTGCCAGCAGCTCCGGTTGGACAGGGACGAATTCACCCCTCCACTTT.

This clone came up once. J is TRBJ2-3 and V is TRBV9, with 8 bases identical to TRBD2. With 0 bases clipped from V and 0 bases from J, the junction kept 9 bases outside the gene matches. The CDR3 covers 18 residues. Germline V gives CDR1 SGDLS, CDR2 YYNGEE. CDR3 nucleotide sequence: TGTGCCAGCAGCGTAGCTCCAGCGGGGGTGATTAGCACAGATACGCAGTATTTT. Its translation is CASSVAPAGVISTDTQYF. Drawing the rest from reference TRBV9 and TRBJ2-3, the complete variable domain is DSGVTQTPKHLITATGQRVTLRCSPRSGDLSVYWYQQSLDQGLQFLIQYYNGEERAKGNILERFSAQQFPDLHSELNLSSLELGDSALYFCASSVAPAGVISTDTQYFGPGTRLTVL.

J is TRBJ2-7 and V is TRBV6-5, with TRBD1 as a possible D gene (5 bases). The V and J ends lost 5 bases and 4 bases respectively, with 12 bases between them. The germline CDR1 and CDR2 sequences are MNHEY and SVGAGI. The CDR3 spans 13 residues. In nucleotides, the CDR3 is TGTGCCAGCAGTGAATCCGACAGATACGAGCAGTACTTC. Translated: CASSESDRYEQYF.

V is TRBV25-1 and J is TRBJ1-2; D is perhaps TRBD1 (5 bases). V was pared by 1 base and J by 4 bases, with 16 bases between. The CDR3 consists of 16 residues. Germline CDR1 MGHDK, CDR2 SYGVNS. CDR3 DNA sequence: TGTGCCAGCAGTGAATTGGGAGGGGTCATGGGCTATGGCTACACCTTC. Its translation: CASSELGGVMGYGYTF.

This chain connects TRBV7-2 to TRBJ2-3; maybe TRBD2 (6 bases). The CDR3 loop spans 14 amino acids. CDR1 is SGHTA and CDR2 is FQGNSA in the germline V gene. V lost 4 bases and J 2 bases, leaving 10 bases between the germline ends. The DNA of the CDR3 is TGTGCCAGCAGCTATAGCGGACTCACAGATACGCAGTATTTT. Translated: CASSYSGLTDTQYF.

The chain combines TRBV6-4 with TRBJ2-5; TRBD2 matches 7 bases. Germline trimming cut 5 bases from V and 4 bases from J; bases unmatched to any gene: 4. Germline assignment: CDR1 MRHNA and CDR2 SNTAGT. The CDR3 runs to 13 residues. Written as DNA, the CDR3 is TGTGCCAGCAGTCGAAGGGAGGGAGAGACCCAGTACTTC. It specifies CASSRREGETQYF.

The J gene is TRBJ2-1, the V gene TRBV2, with D possibly being TRBD2 (6 bases). CDR3 length: 13 amino acids. The germline V gene encodes CDR1 SNHLY and CDR2 FYNNEI. V was clipped by 7 bases and J by 4 bases, with 11 bases between them. CDR3 protein: CASKGLTYNEQFF. The CDR3 nucleotides are TGTGCCAGCAAGGGACTCACTTACAATGAGCAGTTCTTC.